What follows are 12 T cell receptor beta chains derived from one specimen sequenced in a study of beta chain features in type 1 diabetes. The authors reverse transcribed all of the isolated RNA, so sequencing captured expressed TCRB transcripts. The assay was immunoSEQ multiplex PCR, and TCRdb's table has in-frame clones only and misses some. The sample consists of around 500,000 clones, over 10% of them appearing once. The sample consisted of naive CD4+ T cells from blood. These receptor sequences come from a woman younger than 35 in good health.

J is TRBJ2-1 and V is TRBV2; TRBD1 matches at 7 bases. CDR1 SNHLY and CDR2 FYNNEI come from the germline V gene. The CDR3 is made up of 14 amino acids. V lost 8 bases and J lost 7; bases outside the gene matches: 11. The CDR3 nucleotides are TGTGCCAGCCCCGGGGCAGGGGGAAGGAATGAGCAGTTCTTC. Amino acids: CASPGAGGRNEQFF.

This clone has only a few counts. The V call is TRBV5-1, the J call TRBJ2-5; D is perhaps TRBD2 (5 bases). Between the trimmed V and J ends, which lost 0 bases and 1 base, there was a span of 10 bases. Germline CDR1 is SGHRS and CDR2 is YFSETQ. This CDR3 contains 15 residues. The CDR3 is CASSLEWRAQETQYF. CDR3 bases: TGCGCCAGCAGCTTGGAATGGCGGGCCCAAGAGACCCAGTACTTC.

The CDR3 here is CASSLLQQGYEQYF. CDR3 DNA sequence: TGCGCCAGCAGCTTACTTCAACAGGGCTACGAGCAGTACTTC. The chain is built from TRBV5-1 and TRBJ2-7, with TRBD1 as a possible D gene (6 bases). V was trimmed by 2 bases and J by 3 bases, leaving 12 bases between them. This CDR3 region has 14 residues. The germline V gene has CDR1 SGHRS and CDR2 YFSETQ.

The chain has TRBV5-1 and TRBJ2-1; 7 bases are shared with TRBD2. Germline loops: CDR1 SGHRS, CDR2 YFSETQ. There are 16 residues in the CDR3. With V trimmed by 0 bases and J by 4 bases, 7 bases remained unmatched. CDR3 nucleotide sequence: TGCGCCAGCAGCTTGGCAAATCTAGCGGTTTACAATGAGCAGTTCTTC. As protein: CASSLANLAVYNEQFF. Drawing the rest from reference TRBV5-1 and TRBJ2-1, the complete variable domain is KAGVTQTPRYLIKTRGQQVTLSCSPISGHRSVSWYQQTPGQGLQFLFEYFSETQRNKGNFPGRFSGRQFSNSRSEMNVSTLELGDSALYLCASSLANLAVYNEQFFGPGTRLTVL.

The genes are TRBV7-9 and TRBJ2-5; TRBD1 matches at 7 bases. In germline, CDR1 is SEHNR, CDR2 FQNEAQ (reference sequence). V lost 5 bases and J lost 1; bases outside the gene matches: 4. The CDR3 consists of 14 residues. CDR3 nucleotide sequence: TGTGCCAGCAGCCCGGGACAGACCCAAGAGACCCAGTACTTC. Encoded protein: CASSPGQTQETQYF.

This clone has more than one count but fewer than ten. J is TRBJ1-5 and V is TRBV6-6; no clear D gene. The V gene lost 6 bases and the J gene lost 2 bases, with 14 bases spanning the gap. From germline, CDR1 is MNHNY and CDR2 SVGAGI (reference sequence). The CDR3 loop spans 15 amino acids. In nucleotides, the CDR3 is TGTGCCAGCAGGCATACGGCGACGGGCAATCAGCCCCAGCATTTT. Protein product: CASRHTATGNQPQHF.

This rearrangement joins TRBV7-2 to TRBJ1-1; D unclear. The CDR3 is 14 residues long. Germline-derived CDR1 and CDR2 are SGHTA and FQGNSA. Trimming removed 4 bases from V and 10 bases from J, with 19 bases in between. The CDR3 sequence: CASSSSRHGRVAFF. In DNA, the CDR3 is TGTGCCAGCAGCTCCTCTCGACACGGCCGGGTAGCTTTCTTT.

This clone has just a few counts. This chain's CDR3 is CASSLVQGITGELFF. CDR3 coding DNA: TGTGCCAGCAGCTTAGTCCAGGGAATCACCGGGGAGCTGTTTTTT. This sequence joins TRBV7-9 and TRBJ2-2; TRBD1 is a possible D gene (5 bases). Germline V gene sequence: CDR1 SEHNR, CDR2 FQNEAQ (reference sequence). Deletions cut 1 base from V and 4 bases from J, with 10 bases between. The CDR3 extends over 15 amino acids. Full variable domain (rest looked up from reference TRBV7-9 and TRBJ2-2): DTGVSQNPRHKITKRGQNVTFRCDPISEHNRLYWYRQTLGQGPEFLTYFQNEAQLEKSRLLSDRFSAERPKGSFSTLEIQRTEQGDSAMYLCASSLVQGITGELFFGEGSRLTVL.

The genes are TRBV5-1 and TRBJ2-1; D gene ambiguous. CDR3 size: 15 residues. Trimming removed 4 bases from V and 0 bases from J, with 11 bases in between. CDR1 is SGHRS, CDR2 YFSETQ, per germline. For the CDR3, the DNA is TGCGCCAGCAGCCCTACAGAGCGCTCCTACAATGAGCAGTTCTTC. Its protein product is CASSPTERSYNEQFF.

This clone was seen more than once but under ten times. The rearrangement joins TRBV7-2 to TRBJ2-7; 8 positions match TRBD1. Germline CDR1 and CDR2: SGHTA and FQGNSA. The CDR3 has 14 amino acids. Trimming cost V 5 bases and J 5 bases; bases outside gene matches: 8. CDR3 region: CASSLRTGPDEQYV. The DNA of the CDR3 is TGTGCCAGCAGCCTCAGGACAGGGCCCGACGAGCAGTACGTC.

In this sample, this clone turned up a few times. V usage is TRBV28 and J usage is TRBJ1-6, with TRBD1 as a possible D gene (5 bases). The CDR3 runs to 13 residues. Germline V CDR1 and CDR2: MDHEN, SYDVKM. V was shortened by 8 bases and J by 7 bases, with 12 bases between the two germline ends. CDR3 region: CASGRVKNSPLHF. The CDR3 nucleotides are TGTGCCAGCGGCAGGGTCAAGAATTCACCCCTCCACTTT. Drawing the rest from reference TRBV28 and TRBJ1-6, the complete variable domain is DVKVTQSSRYLVKRTGEKVFLECVQDMDHENMFWYRQDPGLGLRLIYFSYDVKMKEKGDIPEGYSVSREKKERFSLILESASTNQTSMYLCASGRVKNSPLHFGNGTRLTVT.

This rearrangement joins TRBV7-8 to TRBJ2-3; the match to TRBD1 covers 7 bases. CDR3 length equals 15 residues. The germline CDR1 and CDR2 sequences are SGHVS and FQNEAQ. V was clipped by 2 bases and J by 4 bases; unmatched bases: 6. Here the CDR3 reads CASSLRQGRADTQYF. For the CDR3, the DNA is TGTGCCAGCAGCTTACGACAGGGTCGTGCAGATACGCAGTATTTT.